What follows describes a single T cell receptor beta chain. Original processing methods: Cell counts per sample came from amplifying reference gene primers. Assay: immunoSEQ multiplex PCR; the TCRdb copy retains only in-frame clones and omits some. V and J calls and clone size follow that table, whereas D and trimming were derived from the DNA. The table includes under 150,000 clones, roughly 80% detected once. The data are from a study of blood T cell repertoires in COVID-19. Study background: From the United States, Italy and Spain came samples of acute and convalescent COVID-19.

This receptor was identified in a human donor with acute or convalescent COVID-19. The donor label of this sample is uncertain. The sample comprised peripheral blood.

In DNA, the CDR3 is TGCGCCAGCAGCCCCCAGGGGACAGGGGCCTACGAGCAGTACTTC. This codes for CASSPQGTGAYEQYF. V is TRBV5-1 and J is TRBJ2-7; 10 bases map to TRBD1. J was trimmed by 2 bases and V by 4 bases; bases with no gene match: 6. CDR3 length equals 15 residues. CDR1 is SGHRS and CDR2 is YFSETQ in the germline V gene.